This TCR beta chain came from a study of T cells after yellow fever vaccination. 5'RACE template switching produced TCR cDNA carrying a universal primer site and UMIs. TCRdb independently ran MiXCR on the 5' RACE reads; one entry per CDR3 protein. The sample lists roughly 250,000 distinct CDR3 sequences, 13% occurring once. The CDR3 extends over 15 amino acids. The V gene lost 0 bases and the J gene lost 1 base, with 11 bases spanning the gap. Germline CDR1 is DFQATT and CDR2 is SNEGSKA (reference sequence). Note on this clonotype: Its antigen remains unknown.

Study results and limitations: Primary-vaccination clones mostly resurfaced post-booster (around 96% CD4, roughly 87% CD8).

Here the sequenced sample was CD4+ T cells sorted from PBMCs, taken 45 days after the yellow fever booster vaccination. The chain couples TRBV20-1 to TRBJ2-3; a possible D gene is TRBD2 (6 bases). This clonotype was sampled from a man in his thirties or forties who received the YFV17D yellow fever vaccine. The CDR3 is CSARDPASGTDTQYF. The CDR3 DNA is TGCAGTGCTAGAGATCCCGCTAGCGGCACAGATACGCAGTATTTT.